The rows below give T cell receptor beta chains drawn from one sample of a study of T cell responses to AZD1222 COVID-19 vaccine. Profiled with immunoSEQ multiplex PCR; TCRdb holds only in-frame clones, not every one. The table includes under 200,000 clones, 85% to 90% detected once. The sequencing here drew on peripheral blood, taken on day 0 of AZD1222 vaccination. These receptors came from an adult in good health. Each CDR3 is given with its conserved first and last residue. A D gene is named only where the DNA matches it firmly. Size tells how often a clone was seen (once, few, many) or the class of an expanded clone, and some rows leave it out.

abundance	v_gene	j_gene	len	d_gene	CDR3nt	CDR3aa
.	TRBV6-4	TRBJ1-2	12	.	TGTGCCAGCAGTGACAATGGGGTGGGCTACACCTTC	CASSDNGVGYTF
.	TRBV6-5	TRBJ1-6	14	.	TGTGCCAGCAGTTACTCACGGTGGGATTCACCCCTCCACTTT	CASSYSRWDSPLHF
.	TRBV9	TRBJ2-1	16	TRBD2	TGTGCCAGCAGCGCCGGAAGCGGGAGGGCGGGCGATGAGCAGTTCTTC	CASSAGSGRAGDEQFF
.	TRBV6-1	TRBJ1-3	13	.	TGTGCCAGCAGTGATATGGGTTGGGACACCATATATTTT	CASSDMGWDTIYF
.	TRBV5-1	TRBJ1-1	15	.	TGCGCCAGCAGCTTGGGGAGGGACCTGAACACTGAAGCTTTCTTT	CASSLGRDLNTEAFF
.	TRBV19	TRBJ2-7	18	TRBD1	TGTGCCAGTAGTATGGTCGGGACAGGGTTTCATTCGGTCTACGAGCAGTACTTC	CASSMVGTGFHSVYEQYF
.	TRBV11-2	TRBJ2-5	15	.	TGTGCCAGCAGCTTTCCCCTCCGGACGCCCGGGACCCAGTACTTC	CASSFPLRTPGTQYF
.	TRBV7-3	TRBJ2-2	13	.	TGTGCCAGCAGCTTAAAAAACTCCGGGGAGCTGTTTTTT	CASSLKNSGELFF
.	TRBV5-6	TRBJ1-1	15	TRBD1	TGTGCCAGCAGCCCAATTGACAGGGGGCGGACTGAAGCTTTCTTT	CASSPIDRGRTEAFF
.	TRBV2	TRBJ2-7	15	.	TGTGCCAGCAGTGATATCGTGGACTACCCCTACGAGCAGTACTTC	CASSDIVDYPYEQYF
.	TRBV5-4	TRBJ1-4	13	.	TGTGCCAGCAGCCCCAGGGGCAATGAAAAACTGTTTTTT	CASSPRGNEKLFF
.	TRBV9	TRBJ2-3	15	TRBD2	TGTGCCAGCAGCGTCCGGGACGGGGAGGGAGATACGCAGTATTTT	CASSVRDGEGDTQYF
few	TRBV6-5	TRBJ2-2	16	.	TGTGCCAGCAGTTACCCGGGACTGGCGAACACCGGGGAGCTGTTTTTT	CASSYPGLANTGELFF
.	TRBV10-3	TRBJ2-5	13	.	TGTGCCATCAGTGGGACAGTACAAGAGACCCAGTACTTC	CAISGTVQETQYF
.	TRBV18	TRBJ1-1	13	TRBD1	TGTGCCAGCTCACGGGACAGGCAAACTGAAGCTTTCTTT	CASSRDRQTEAFF
.	TRBV6-5	TRBJ1-1	15	TRBD1	TGTGCCAGCAGTTACCGGGACAGGACGAACACTGAAGCTTTCTTT	CASSYRDRTNTEAFF
.	TRBV7-8	TRBJ2-7	16	.	TGTGCCAGCAGCTTAGCGCCGGCAGGGGCTCCCTACGAGCAGTACTTC	CASSLAPAGAPYEQYF
.	TRBV27	TRBJ1-4	14	TRBD1	TGTGCCAGCAGTCTCGACAGGGGTAGCGAAAAACTGTTTTTT	CASSLDRGSEKLFF
.	TRBV18	TRBJ2-7	13	.	TGTGCCAGCTCACCATTGGCCTCCTACGAGCAGTACTTC	CASSPLASYEQYF
many	TRBV7-2	TRBJ2-7	15	.	TGTGCCAGCAGCTCAAACCCGACCGTCAGCTACGAGCAGTACTTC	CASSSNPTVSYEQYF
.	TRBV5-6	TRBJ2-4	15	TRBD1	TGTGCCAGCAGCGCGGGACAGGGGTTTGGAAACATTCAGTACTTC	CASSAGQGFGNIQYF
.	TRBV2	TRBJ1-2	14	.	TGTGCCGGACGGACCTCCGCGGCAATCTATGGCTACACCTTC	CAGRTSAAIYGYTF
.	TRBV5-4	TRBJ2-1	16	TRBD1	TGTGCCAGCAGCCCAATCCAGACAGGGGGCGGGAATGAGCAGTTCTTC	CASSPIQTGGGNEQFF
.	TRBV7-2	TRBJ1-3	14	.	TGTGCCAGCAGCTTACCGCCCCCTGGAAACACCATATATTTT	CASSLPPPGNTIYF
.	TRBV23-1	TRBJ1-1	14	TRBD1	TGCGCCAGCATTACAGGGGGCCTGAACACTGAAGCTTTCTTT	CASITGGLNTEAFF
.	TRBV7-9	TRBJ1-4	16	.	TGTGCCAGCAGCTCTTCCCCCGGAAGGCTTTATGAAAAACTGTTTTTT	CASSSSPGRLYEKLFF
.	TRBV6-2/TRBV6-3	TRBJ1-5	14	.	TGTGCCAGCAGTCGAATGACCGAAGGGCAGCCCCAGCATTTT	CASSRMTEGQPQHF
few	TRBV6-5	TRBJ2-2	15	.	TGTGCCAGCAGTTACTCATCGTCCAACACCGGGGAGCTGTTTTTT	CASSYSSSNTGELFF
.	TRBV6-2/TRBV6-3	TRBJ2-1	17	.	TGTGCCAGCAGTTACTCTACCGGGTATAGCTCCTACAATGAGCAGTTCTTC	CASSYSTGYSSYNEQFF
.	TRBV10-3	TRBJ1-3	11	.	TGTGCCGCTGGGGGAGGAAACACCATATATTTT	CAAGGGNTIYF
.	TRBV7-8	TRBJ2-7	16	.	TGTGCCAGCAGCCCCTTTGGGCTTACAGGCTCCTACGAGCAGTACTTC	CASSPFGLTGSYEQYF
.	TRBV5-1	TRBJ2-5	13	.	TGCGCCAGCAGCTTGACAGGGATGGAGACCCAGTACTTC	CASSLTGMETQYF
.	TRBV11-2	TRBJ2-7	16	.	TGTGCCAGCAGCTTAGGGAGGGGGGAAATGTCCTACGAGCAGTACTTC	CASSLGRGEMSYEQYF
.	TRBV5-6	TRBJ2-7	12	.	TGTGCCAGCAGCTTTACAGAATACGAGCAGTACTTC	CASSFTEYEQYF
few	TRBV4-1	TRBJ2-7	14	TRBD1	TGCGCCAGCAGCCAGGGACAGGGAACCTACGAGCAGTACTTC	CASSQGQGTYEQYF
.	TRBV6-1	TRBJ2-3	16	.	TGTGCCAGCAGTGAAGCCACATCTCTCTCCACAGATACGCAGTATTTT	CASSEATSLSTDTQYF
.	TRBV27	TRBJ1-5	15	.	TGTGCCAGCAGTTTAACGGGGGGCAGCAATCAGCCCCAGCATTTT	CASSLTGGSNQPQHF
.	TRBV19	TRBJ2-4	15	.	TGTGCCAGTAGCCCGACAGGTGTAGCCAAAAACATTCAGTACTTC	CASSPTGVAKNIQYF
.	TRBV7-2	TRBJ2-1	15	.	TGTGCCAGCACTGTTCCGGGACAGAGCGGGAATGAGCAGTTCTTC	CASTVPGQSGNEQFF
once	TRBV11-2	TRBJ1-1	12	.	TGTGCCAGCAGCCACCCGACGGATGAAGCTTTCTTT	CASSHPTDEAFF
.	TRBV6-5	TRBJ2-7	15	.	TGTGCCAGCAGATCCCACGGAGGGTCCAACTACGAGCAGTACTTC	CASRSHGGSNYEQYF
once	TRBV3-1/TRBV3-2	TRBJ2-5	13	.	TGTGCCAGCAGCCTTTTCCGATGGGAGACCCAGTACTTC	CASSLFRWETQYF
.	TRBV9	TRBJ2-5	15	TRBD2	TGTGCCAGCAGCGTAGACGGGACTACTAAAGAGACCCAGTACTTC	CASSVDGTTKETQYF